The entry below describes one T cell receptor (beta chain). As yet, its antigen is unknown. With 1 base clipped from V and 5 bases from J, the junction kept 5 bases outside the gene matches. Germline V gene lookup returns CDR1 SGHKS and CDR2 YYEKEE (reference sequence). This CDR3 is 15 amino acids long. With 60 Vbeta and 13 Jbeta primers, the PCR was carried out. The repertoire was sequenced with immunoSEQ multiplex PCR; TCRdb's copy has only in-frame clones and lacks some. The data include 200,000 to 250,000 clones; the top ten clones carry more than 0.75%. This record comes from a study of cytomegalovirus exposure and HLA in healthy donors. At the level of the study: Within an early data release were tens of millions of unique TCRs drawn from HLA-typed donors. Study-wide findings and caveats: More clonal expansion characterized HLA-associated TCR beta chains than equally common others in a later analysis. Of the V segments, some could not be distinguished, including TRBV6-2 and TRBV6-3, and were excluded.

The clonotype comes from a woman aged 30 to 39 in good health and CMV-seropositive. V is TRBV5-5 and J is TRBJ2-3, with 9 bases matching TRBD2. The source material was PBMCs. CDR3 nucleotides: TGTGCCAGCAGCTTGTGGCTAGCGGGGAGAGATACGCAGTATTTT. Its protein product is CASSLWLAGRDTQYF.